This T cell receptor (beta chain) came from a study of blood T cell repertoires in COVID-19. In germline, CDR1 is SGHRS, CDR2 YFSETQ. The CDR3 totals 12 residues. V was trimmed by 0 bases and J by 5 bases, leaving 5 bases between them. As originally analysed: Reference gene primer amplification yielded estimated nucleated cell counts. Clones were sequenced by immunoSEQ multiplex PCR, and TCRdb holds only the in-frame ones, with some missing. V and J calls and clone size are those listed in that table; D and trimming were worked out from the DNA. The table includes 300,000 to 450,000 clones, over 75% detected once.

The specimen sequenced was PBMCs or T cells enriched from blood (not recorded which). The rearrangement links TRBV5-1 to TRBJ1-2; D remains ambiguous. This TCR was recovered from a man aged 18 to 29 who had recovered from COVID-19. This CDR3 is CASSLDQYGYTF. Written as DNA, the CDR3 is TGCGCCAGCAGCTTGGATCAATATGGCTACACCTTC.